Below, 29 T cell receptor beta chains from the same sample are listed, as sequenced in a study of OX40 agonist ivuxolimab in advanced cancers. The protocol was immunoSEQ multiplex PCR, while the TCRdb copy is restricted to in-frame clones and leaves out a portion. The data hold about 93,000 clones, with around 94% observed a single time. Here the sequenced sample was CD4+ or CD8+ T cells sorted from blood, taken in a trial of the OX40 agonist ivuxolimab. These receptors originate from an adult with an advanced solid tumor such as melanoma, head and neck, liver or kidney cancer.

The chain joins TRBV29-1 to TRBJ2-7, with 11 bases fitting TRBD1. Germline V CDR1 and CDR2: SQVTM, ANQGSEA. With V trimmed by 0 bases and J by 5 bases, 6 bases remained unmatched. CDR3 length: 15 residues. The CDR3 protein is CSVEEAGQGANEQYF. The CDR3 region has the DNA TGCAGCGTTGAAGAAGCCGGACAGGGGGCGAACGAGCAGTACTTC.

The genes are TRBV19 and TRBJ1-2; D remains unclear. Trimming pared 3 bases from V and 1 base from J, leaving 9 bases between. Germline V lookup: CDR1 LNHDA, CDR2 SQIVND (reference sequence). This CDR3 is built from 14 residues. CDR3 nucleotide sequence: TGTGCCAGTAGTATTCCTGGGTTTAACTATGGCTACACCTTC. Protein sequence: CASSIPGFNYGYTF.

The V gene is TRBV27, the J gene TRBJ2-7; 8 nucleotides match TRBD2. Germline lookup yields CDR1 MNHEY and CDR2 SMNVEV (reference sequence). The V segment lost 3 bases and the J segment 0 bases; nucleotides outside the gene matches: 4. The CDR3 is 15 residues long. The CDR3 DNA reads as TGTGCCAGCAGTTTTGCGGGGGGCGGCTCCTACGAGCAGTACTTC. Its translation is CASSFAGGGSYEQYF.

The rearrangement uses TRBV2 and TRBJ2-3; 7 nucleotides agree with TRBD2. This CDR3 spans 17 amino acids. V dropped 0 bases and J dropped 2; count of bases not matched to a gene: 8. Looked up from germline, CDR1 is SNHLY and CDR2 is FYNNEI. CDR3 nucleotides: TGTGCCAGCAGTGAAGCAAGGCTAGCGGTGTACACAGATACGCAGTATTTT. Amino acids: CASSEARLAVYTDTQYF.

This rearrangement joins TRBV19 to TRBJ1-3; D gene uncertain. The germline gives CDR1 LNHDA, CDR2 SQIVND (reference sequence). The CDR3 covers 15 residues. V shed 7 bases and J shed 3 bases, with 16 bases lying between them. CDR3 amino acids: CASTYKICFGNTIYF. The CDR3 nucleotides read TGTGCCAGTACCTATAAGATATGTTTTGGAAACACCATATATTTT. The full variable domain, in which reference TRBV19 and TRBJ1-3 provide the parts outside the CDR3, is DGGITQSPKYLFRKEGQNVTLSCEQNLNHDAMYWYRQDPGQGLRLIYYSQIVNDFQKGDIAEGYSVSREKKESFPLTVTSAQKNPTAFYLCASTYKICFGNTIYFGEGSWLTVV.

V and J are TRBV12-5 and TRBJ2-3; TRBD2 matches at 10 bases. V lost 1 base, J lost 3 bases, and 10 bases stayed unmatched. Per the germline V gene, CDR1 is LGHNT and CDR2 is FRNRAP. The CDR3 is 18 amino acids. CDR3 residues: CASGLGLAGAPGTDTQYF. The CDR3 DNA reads TGTGCTAGTGGTTTGGGGCTAGCGGGGGCCCCGGGGACAGATACGCAGTATTTT.

V usage is TRBV29-1 and J usage is TRBJ1-2, with no clear D. CDR1 is SQVTM and CDR2 is ANQGSEA in the germline V gene. The CDR3 contains 12 residues. V dropped 1 base and J dropped 0 bases, with 3 bases sitting between them. In DNA form, the CDR3 reads TGCAGCGTTGAAGCGTCTAACTATGGCTACACCTTC. Its protein is CSVEASNYGYTF.

V and J are TRBV12-5 and TRBJ2-5; TRBD1 matches at 9 bases. The junction had 9 bases not matched to a gene; V was cut back by 5 bases and J by 5 bases. The CDR3 covers 15 residues. Germline V gene data show CDR1 as LGHNT and CDR2 as FRNRAP. Here the CDR3 DNA reads TGTGCTAGTGGTGCTGCGGGACAGGGAAGGGAGACCCAGTACTTC. Its translation: CASGAAGQGRETQYF.

Concerning this clone itself: Other DNA variants within this sample encode the same CDR3. The chain has TRBV27 and TRBJ2-1, with D tentatively TRBD1 (5 bases). CDR1 is MNHEY and CDR2 is SMNVEV in the germline V gene (reference sequence). CDR3 length: 14 amino acids. The V gene lost 3 bases and the J gene lost 1 base, with 7 bases spanning the gap. The CDR3 loop is CASSFRDSYNEQFF. The CDR3 nucleotides read TGTGCCAGCAGTTTCAGGGATTCCTACAATGAGCAGTTCTTC.

The rearrangement uses TRBV19 and TRBJ2-2; D is ambiguous. The germline V gene encodes CDR1 LNHDA and CDR2 SQIVND (reference sequence). This CDR3 region has 15 residues. The V end lost 2 bases, the J end lost 3 bases, and 10 bases lay between the germline ends. The CDR3 spells CASSISTIYTGELFF. CDR3 nucleotides: TGTGCCAGTAGTATATCTACCATCTACACCGGGGAGCTGTTTTTT.

This clone was seen once. The J gene is TRBJ2-2, the V gene TRBV7-2; tentatively, D is TRBD1 (6 bases). The length of the CDR3 is 15 residues. The V gene's germline CDR1 is SGHTA and CDR2 FQGNSA. Trimming removed 4 bases at V and 1 base at J, with 10 bases between. The CDR3 loop reads CASSSRDMNTGELFF. In DNA form, the CDR3 reads TGTGCCAGCAGCTCTCGGGACATGAACACCGGGGAGCTGTTTTTT.

V is TRBV30 and J is TRBJ2-7; D unresolved. From germline, CDR1 is GTSNPN and CDR2 SVGIG (reference sequence). The CDR3 is made up of 13 amino acids. V was cut by 2 bases and J by 3 bases, with 11 bases left in between. The CDR3 sequence: CAWSLGGSYEQYF. CDR3 sequence (DNA): TGTGCCTGGAGTCTAGGTGGCAGCTACGAGCAGTACTTC.

The table lists this clone with a count of one. The chain is built from TRBV27 and TRBJ2-7; D is perhaps TRBD2 (5 bases). The CDR3 extends over 15 amino acids. Germline loops: CDR1 MNHEY, CDR2 SMNVEV (reference sequence). The germline V and J ends were trimmed by 3 bases and 3 bases, with 15 bases remaining between them. The CDR3 bases are TGTGCCAGCAGTTTTCGGGCGGGTGTTCGCTACGAGCAGTACTTC. Translated, it gives CASSFRAGVRYEQYF.

The chain carries TRBV7-9 and TRBJ2-1; unclear D gene. Deletions cut 7 bases from V and 0 bases from J, with 13 bases between. The CDR3 spans 15 residues. Germline values: CDR1 SEHNR, CDR2 FQNEAQ (reference sequence). CDR3 nucleotides: TGTGCCAGCAACCTCGACGGAAGCTCCTACAATGAGCAGTTCTTC. Its translation: CASNLDGSSYNEQFF.

The chain employs TRBV27 and TRBJ1-5; D gene ambiguous. Trimming cost V 0 bases and J 1 base, with 7 bases left between them. Looked up from germline, CDR1 is MNHEY and CDR2 is SMNVEV (reference sequence). The CDR3 sequence is 15 residues long. CDR3 coding DNA: TGTGCCAGCAGTTTATCGTCGCGGAGCAATCAGCCCCAGCATTTT. Translating gives CASSLSSRSNQPQHF.

The chain combines TRBV9 with TRBJ2-3, with 12 nucleotides matching TRBD2. Germline CDR1 reads SGDLS; CDR2 reads YYNGEE. The CDR3 spans 14 residues. V shed 5 bases, J shed 4 bases, and the junction held 2 bases outside the gene matches. The CDR3 spells CASSLAGGSDTQYF. CDR3 nucleotide sequence: TGTGCCAGCAGTCTAGCGGGAGGGTCAGATACGCAGTATTTT.

The chain recombines TRBV21-1 with TRBJ2-5; the table's D call, TRBD2, was not checked against the DNA. TRBV21-1 is termed a pseudogene. The CDR3 covers 22 residues. Written as DNA, the CDR3 is TGTGCCAGAGAACAAGCGTTAGAGCGGGAGGGCGACCAACGCACCAAACAAGAGACCCAGTACTTC. As protein: CAREQALEREGDQRTKQETQYF.

V usage is TRBV28 and J usage is TRBJ1-4; D is perhaps TRBD1 (5 bases). Trimming left V 6 bases short and J 5 bases short, with 13 bases between. CDR3 length: 14 residues. From germline, CDR1 is MDHEN and CDR2 SYDVKM. CDR3 nucleotides: TGTGCCAGCAGCCAATCCCGGGGCAATGAAAAACTGTTTTTT. Its translation: CASSQSRGNEKLFF.

CDR3 nucleotide sequence: TGCGCCAGCAGCCAATTCTCCGGGCCTGAGCAGTTCTTC. It yields the protein CASSQFSGPEQFF. This chain connects TRBV4-1 to TRBJ2-1; D gene uncertain. V lost 2 bases to trimming and J lost 9 bases, with 11 bases between them. Germline V gene lookup returns CDR1 MGHRA and CDR2 YSYEKL. The CDR3 length is 13 residues.

This clone showed up just once. The chain is built from TRBV10-1 and TRBJ2-2; D is unclear. The CDR3 length is 15 residues. CDR1 and CDR2 from the germline V gene are WNHNN and SYGVQD (reference sequence). The V end was cut by 0 bases, the J end by 5 bases, with 10 bases between. CDR3 in amino acids: CASSESKVATGELFF. The CDR3 DNA is TGCGCCAGCAGTGAGTCCAAGGTAGCAACCGGGGAGCTGTTTTTT.

The DNA for the CDR3 is TGTGCCAGAGGGGGCGGGATGGCTGCAGGCTACACCTTC. Amino acid sequence: CARGGGMAAGYTF. The V call is TRBV2, the J call TRBJ1-2; 7 nucleotides align to TRBD1. This CDR3 is built from 13 residues. V was clipped by 9 bases and J by 8 bases; unmatched bases: 12. CDR1 and CDR2 (germline): SNHLY, FYNNEI.

On this clone: At one end the junction does not follow the germline gene, possibly because of a read error. The gene calls are TRBV7-7 and TRBJ2-3; TRBD2 matches at 9 bases. The CDR3 runs 18 residues. Germline CDR1 SSHAT, CDR2 FNYEAQ (reference sequence). This chain's CDR3 is CASSFGPGASGGTDTQYF. In nucleotides, the CDR3 is TGTGCTAGCAGCTTTGGCCCCGGGGCTAGCGGGGGCACAGATACGCAGTATTTT.

The V and J genes are TRBV19 and TRBJ1-2, with a possible D match to TRBD1 (5 bases). Germline V gene lookup returns CDR1 LNHDA and CDR2 SQIVND (reference sequence). The length of the CDR3 is 17 residues. Trimming cost V 7 bases and J 3 bases, with 24 bases left between them. The CDR3 loop reads CASTLWDGGVADYGYTF. The DNA for the CDR3 is TGTGCCAGTACTCTATGGGATGGAGGGGTGGCGGACTATGGCTACACCTTC.

V gene TRBV6-6 combines with J gene TRBJ2-7, with TRBD1 matching over 9 bases. There are 13 residues in the CDR3. After removal of 2 bases from V and 5 bases from J, the junction contained 1 base not matched to a gene. Germline CDR1 reads MNHNY; CDR2 reads SVGAGI (reference sequence). The CDR3 DNA sequence: TGTGCCAGCAGTTACAGGACAGGGGACGAGCAGTACTTC. Translating gives CASSYRTGDEQYF.

J is TRBJ2-1 and V is TRBV2, with D unclear. Trimming pared 6 bases from V and 7 bases from J, leaving 16 bases between. Germline V gene lookup returns CDR1 SNHLY and CDR2 FYNNEI. The CDR3 has 14 residues. The CDR3 coding sequence is TGTGCCAGCAGATCACCCGAAGGAGAAAATGAGCAGTTCTTC. This codes for CASRSPEGENEQFF.

Points on this clone: The junction differs from germline at one of its ends, possibly a read error. This sequence joins TRBV7-7 and TRBJ2-5; D possibly uses TRBD1 or TRBD2 (6 bases each). The germline CDR1 and CDR2 sequences are SSHAT and FNYEAQ (reference sequence). CDR3 size: 12 residues. The CDR3 region has the DNA TGTGCTAGCAGCTTAGGGGGAGGGACCCAGTACTTC. It yields the protein CASSLGGGTQYF. The whole variable domain, filled in from reference TRBV7-7 and TRBJ2-5, reads GAGVSQSPRYKVTKRGQDVTLRCDPISSHATLYWYQQALGQGPEFLTYFNYEAQPDKSGLPSDRFSAERPEGSISTLTIQRTEQRDSAMYRCASSLGGGTQYFGPGTRLLVL.

This clone was detected only once. The chain employs TRBV20-1 and TRBJ1-1; 8 positions match TRBD1. The V gene's germline CDR1 is DFQATT and CDR2 SNEGSKA (reference sequence). The CDR3 contains 11 residues. V lost 5 bases and J lost 8; bases outside the gene matches: 4. The CDR3 nucleotides read TGCAGTGCTCCCGGACAGGGCGAAGCTTTCTTT. Residues: CSAPGQGEAFF.

The chain joins TRBV5-1 to TRBJ2-1; 10 nucleotides align to TRBD2. V shed 4 bases and J 3 bases; nucleotides not matched to a gene: 7. The CDR3 consists of 16 residues. The germline V gene encodes CDR1 SGHRS and CDR2 YFSETQ. The CDR3 nucleotides are TGCGCCAGCAGCCCCCGAGCGGGAGGGAACTACAATGAGCAGTTCTTC. Amino acid sequence: CASSPRAGGNYNEQFF.

J is TRBJ2-2 and V is TRBV19, with 9 bases identical to TRBD1. V trimming: 6 bases; J trimming: 6 bases; junction bases outside the gene matches: 8. The CDR3 length is 15 residues. Germline loops: CDR1 LNHDA, CDR2 SQIVND (reference sequence). The CDR3 protein is CASRPGQGSAGELFF. The CDR3 DNA sequence: TGTGCCAGTAGGCCGGGACAGGGATCTGCCGGGGAGCTGTTTTTT.